Below are 26 T cell receptor beta chains sequenced from a single sample in a study of T cells in Graves' hyperthyroidism and ophthalmopathy. Amplification of TCR beta CDR3 regions used RNA as the template. The primer set for the first-round RT-PCR of the TCR CDR3 was HTBI. Each CDR3 protein is one row after TCRdb ran MiXCR on the multiplex PCR reads. This sample has fewer than 850,000 distinct CDR3 sequences, with 15% to 20% found just once. Sequencing was carried out using blood. The receptors come from a man between 50 and 59 years old with Graves' hyperthyroidism.

In its sample, this clonotype was seen a few times. The V and J genes are TRBV2 and TRBJ2-3; 7 bases match TRBD2. The trim removed 6 bases at V and 4 bases at J, leaving 16 bases unmatched. This CDR3 is built from 17 residues. Germline V CDR1 and CDR2: SNHLY, FYNNEI. Here the CDR3 DNA reads TGTGCCAGCAGCTTAAATTCATTTGGGCGGGGGTCAGATACGCAGTATTTT. Translation gives CASSLNSFGRGSDTQYF.

This clonotype was seen repeatedly, ten times or more. The chain has TRBV7-2 and TRBJ1-2; perhaps TRBD1 as D (5 bases). This CDR3 spans 14 amino acids. Trimming removed 5 bases from V and 3 bases from J, with 13 bases in between. Per the germline V gene, CDR1 is SGHTA and CDR2 is FQGNSA. For the CDR3, the DNA is TGTGCCAGCAGCCGGGACGGATCGGACTATGGCTACACCTTC. Its protein product is CASSRDGSDYGYTF.

This chain connects TRBV4-3 to TRBJ1-1, with D perhaps TRBD1 (5 bases). Germline CDR1 and CDR2: LGHNA and YSLEER. CDR3 length equals 13 residues. Trimming cost V 3 bases and J 4 bases, with 9 bases left between them. CDR3 nucleotides: TGCGCCAGCAGCCAGCGGGGGAGCACTGAAGCTTTCTTT. Translation gives CASSQRGSTEAFF.

This chain joins TRBV19 and TRBJ2-1; D may be TRBD1 (6 bases). Trimming cost V 5 bases and J 0 bases, with 11 bases left between them. Germline CDR1 reads LNHDA; CDR2 reads SQIVND (reference sequence). This CDR3 contains 15 residues. The CDR3 loop reads CASSRGGDSYNEQFF. The CDR3 region has the DNA TGTGCCAGTAGTCGTGGGGGCGACTCCTACAATGAGCAGTTCTTC.

This clonotype was seen once. V is TRBV4-1 and J is TRBJ2-1, with TRBD2 matching over 11 bases. V shed 0 bases and J 4 bases; nucleotides not matched to a gene: 11. Germline V gene data show CDR1 as MGHRA and CDR2 as YSYEKL. This CDR3 region has 19 residues. CDR3 nucleotides: TGCGCCAGCAGCCAAGAAGAAGAGATAGCGGGAGGGCCTTACAATGAGCAGTTCTTC. Its translation: CASSQEEEIAGGPYNEQFF.

There are a few counts of this clonotype. The chain uses TRBV9 and TRBJ1-6; D not resolved. CDR1 SGDLS and CDR2 YYNGEE come from the germline V gene. The CDR3 loop spans 13 amino acids. V gave up 4 bases and J gave up 6 bases, with 8 bases separating them. CDR3 bases: TGTGCCAGCAGCTCCCGACCTAATTCACCCCTCCACTTT. Protein sequence: CASSSRPNSPLHF.

This clonotype was detected ten times or more. This chain links TRBV20-1 with TRBJ2-5; D unresolved. V shed 2 bases and J shed 7 bases, with 8 bases lying between them. This CDR3 region has 11 residues. Germline assignment: CDR1 DFQATT and CDR2 SNEGSKA (reference sequence). CDR3 sequence (DNA): TGCAGTGCTAGAAACGCTCCGACCCAGTACTTC. Residues: CSARNAPTQYF.

This clonotype was recorded many times. The chain is built from TRBV11-2 and TRBJ2-3; 7 positions agree with TRBD1. The CDR3 loop spans 13 amino acids. V shed 5 bases and J 4 bases; nucleotides not matched to a gene: 3. Germline V gene sequence: CDR1 SGHAT, CDR2 FQNNGV. CDR3 nucleotide sequence: TGTGCCAGCAGCCTTGGACAGGCAGATACGCAGTATTTT. It encodes CASSLGQADTQYF.

The chain links TRBV6-2 or TRBV6-3 to TRBJ2-7; possible D gene TRBD2, 5 bases. Germline V lookup: CDR1 MNHEY, CDR2 SVGEGT. V was clipped by 6 bases and J by 4 bases, with 10 bases between them. The CDR3 spans 12 residues. The CDR3 bases are TGTGCCAGCAGCCGGCGGGCGTACGAGCAGTACTTC. Translated: CASSRRAYEQYF.

This clonotype was recorded many times. This chain links TRBV11-2 with TRBJ2-2, with D perhaps TRBD2 (6 bases). The V gene's germline CDR1 is SGHAT and CDR2 FQNNGV. This CDR3 has 16 amino acids. With 0 bases removed from V and 4 bases from J, the gap between germline ends came to 12 bases. The CDR3 DNA reads as TGTGCCAGCAGCTTAGAGGAGGGGCCGGTCACCGGGGAGCTGTTTTTT. This encodes CASSLEEGPVTGELFF.

This clonotype was detected ten times or more. The gene calls are TRBV11-2 and TRBJ2-3; 7 bases are a match to TRBD2. In germline, CDR1 is SGHAT, CDR2 FQNNGV. The length of the CDR3 is 13 residues. V dropped 6 bases and J dropped 5; count of bases not matched to a gene: 5. DNA for the CDR3: TGTGCCAGCAGTGCGGGGGAGATAGATACGCAGTATTTT. Amino acid sequence: CASSAGEIDTQYF.

The chain carries TRBV4-1 and TRBJ2-5; D unclear. V lost 6 bases and J 1 base, leaving 9 bases between the germline ends. Germline assignment: CDR1 MGHRA and CDR2 YSYEKL. The CDR3 covers 13 residues. The CDR3 DNA reads as TGCGCCAGCAGAAGGGCGGTCCAAGAGACCCAGTACTTC. Residues: CASRRAVQETQYF.

This clonotype was seen ten or more times. The chain links TRBV7-2 to TRBJ2-2, with 14 positions matching TRBD2. Germline loops: CDR1 SGHTA, CDR2 FQGNSA. J lost 0 bases, V lost 6 bases, and 3 bases had no gene match. The CDR3 is 17 amino acids. CDR3 sequence: CASSRTSGRTNTGELFF. DNA of the CDR3: TGTGCCAGCAGTCGGACTAGCGGGAGGACGAACACCGGGGAGCTGTTTTTT.

The V call is TRBV9, the J call TRBJ2-5; D possibly corresponds to TRBD2 (6 bases). The germline CDR1 and CDR2 sequences are SGDLS and YYNGEE. The CDR3 contains 16 residues. V lost 0 bases to trimming and J lost 5 bases, with 17 bases between them. This CDR3 is CASSVDVAGSSETQYF. DNA for the CDR3: TGTGCCAGCAGCGTAGATGTTGCGGGATCATCGGAGACCCAGTACTTC.

The V and J genes are TRBV11-2 and TRBJ1-3; 8 bases are a match to TRBD1. This CDR3 spans 16 amino acids. Germline-derived CDR1 and CDR2 are SGHAT and FQNNGV. V gave up 3 bases and J gave up 0 bases; unmatched junction bases: 4. CDR3 coding DNA: TGTGCCAGCAGCTTGGGGGACAGGCCCTCTGGAAACACCATATATTTT. This gives the protein CASSLGDRPSGNTIYF.

The chain uses TRBV19 and TRBJ2-1; no clear D gene. Trimming took 4 bases from V and 7 from J, leaving 8 bases between them. CDR3 length: 12 amino acids. The germline gives CDR1 LNHDA, CDR2 SQIVND (reference sequence). The CDR3 region is CASSRSANEQFF. DNA of the CDR3: TGTGCCAGTAGTAGAAGTGCAAATGAGCAGTTCTTC.

The genes are TRBV30 and TRBJ1-2; D uncertain. Trimming removed 2 bases from V and 8 bases from J, with 15 bases in between. The CDR3 contains 13 residues. Germline assignment: CDR1 GTSNPN and CDR2 SVGIG (reference sequence). The CDR3 sequence is CAWSRAPREGYTF. The CDR3 DNA reads TGTGCCTGGAGTCGTGCACCCCGGGAAGGCTACACCTTC.

The chain employs TRBV7-9 and TRBJ2-7; TRBD2 aligns across 8 bases. Looked up from germline, CDR1 is SEHNR and CDR2 is FQNEAQ (reference sequence). V lost 3 bases, J lost 5 bases, and 9 bases stayed unmatched. This CDR3 contains 15 residues. The chain's CDR3 is CASSFGSGAWDEQYF. The CDR3, as DNA: TGTGCCAGCAGCTTTGGTAGCGGGGCCTGGGACGAGCAGTACTTC.

This clonotype has more than one count but fewer than ten. The chain is built from TRBV19 and TRBJ2-5, with 9 bases identical to TRBD1. Losses at the gene ends were 4 bases for V and 2 bases for J; bases not matched to a gene: 8. From germline, CDR1 is LNHDA and CDR2 SQIVND (reference sequence). The CDR3 is 16 residues long. CDR3 DNA sequence: TGTGCCAGTAGTAACCCGGACAGGGGACTTCAAGAGACCCAGTACTTC. Its protein is CASSNPDRGLQETQYF.

This clonotype was recorded at least ten times. The chain carries TRBV11-2 and TRBJ2-5, with TRBD2 matching 9 bases. CDR1 is SGHAT and CDR2 is FQNNGV in the germline V gene. The CDR3 sequence is 17 residues long. V dropped 6 bases and J dropped 5; count of bases not matched to a gene: 16. The CDR3: CASRSIPGREGRETQYF. The CDR3 DNA sequence: TGTGCCAGCAGATCGATTCCGGGGCGGGAGGGCCGGGAGACCCAGTACTTC.

A few counts support this clonotype. The chain couples TRBV3-1 to TRBJ2-3, with unresolved D. This CDR3 has 15 amino acids. The germline V gene encodes CDR1 LGHDT and CDR2 YNNKEL (reference sequence). V lost 1 base and J lost 1, with 9 bases in between. The CDR3 DNA follows: TGTGCCAGCAGCCAAGCGGTCAGCGGCACAGATACGCAGTATTTT. Translating gives CASSQAVSGTDTQYF.

There are a few counts of this clonotype. The chain couples TRBV20-1 to TRBJ2-1; 10 bases match TRBD2. Germline-derived CDR1 and CDR2 are DFQATT and SNEGSKA (reference sequence). J lost 4 bases, V lost 3 bases, and 15 bases had no gene match. This CDR3 is built from 18 residues. CDR3 sequence reads: CSASYRGGRTSGYNEQFF. The CDR3 nucleotides read TGCAGTGCTAGCTATAGGGGAGGGAGGACTAGCGGATACAATGAGCAGTTCTTC.

At least ten counts were recorded for this clonotype. The chain combines TRBV12-3 or TRBV12-4 with TRBJ2-7, with a tentative D call TRBD2 (6 bases). CDR3 size: 14 residues. Deletions cut 6 bases from V and 0 bases from J, with 12 bases between. The CDR3 is CASSQRVNSYEQYF. The CDR3 DNA follows: TGTGCCAGCAGCCAGCGGGTAAACTCCTACGAGCAGTACTTC.

This clonotype was seen many times. This rearrangement joins TRBV28 to TRBJ2-7; tentative D call: TRBD1 (6 bases). The germline gives CDR1 MDHEN, CDR2 SYDVKM. With 4 bases removed from V and 0 bases from J, the gap between germline ends came to 16 bases. The CDR3 has 16 residues. Written as DNA, the CDR3 is TGTGCCAGCAGTTCGTCTACAGGGTTCCACTCCTACGAGCAGTACTTC. Translation: CASSSSTGFHSYEQYF.

This clonotype was recorded many times. The chain recombines TRBV14 with TRBJ2-3; D is unresolved. This CDR3 comprises 16 residues. With 0 bases removed from V and 2 bases from J, the gap between germline ends came to 12 bases. CDR1 and CDR2 (germline): SGHDN, FVKESK. CDR3 protein: CASSQDPVGNTDTQYF. DNA of the CDR3: TGTGCCAGCAGCCAAGATCCGGTGGGCAACACAGATACGCAGTATTTT.

This clonotype was recorded a few times. J is TRBJ1-2 and V is TRBV12-3 or TRBV12-4, with D unresolved. The CDR3 has 13 amino acids. Trimming cost V 3 bases and J 4 bases, with 9 bases left between them. The CDR3 sequence: CASSFRAVYGYTF. The DNA for the CDR3 is TGTGCCAGCAGTTTCCGTGCGGTCTATGGCTACACCTTC.